This record looks at one T cell receptor beta chain sequence and its context. Its antigen is not identified. MiXCR, run by TCRdb on the reads, gives a single entry per CDR3 protein. The data show some 800,000 distinct CDR3 sequences, 30% to 35% seen once. The data were obtained in a study of T cell repertoires in cytomegalovirus infection. Findings and caveats of the study: Across the ex vivo response, the dominant clonotypes were HLA-C-restricted CMV-specific TCR beta clonotypes. Based on cumulative public TCR beta family frequency, carriers of CMV plus the relevant HLA were identified.

Per the germline V gene, CDR1 is KGHDR and CDR2 is SFDVKD. The CDR3 loop spans 17 amino acids. Trimming left V 7 bases short and J 6 bases short, with 24 bases between. The sequences come from cultured CD8+ T cells from PBMCs, collected from culture after CMV antigen stimulation. The chain combines TRBV24-1 with TRBJ2-1; maybe TRBD1 (6 bases). The TCR originated in a human donor in good health (CMV status not recorded). Some clones in this sample may be carry-over from other donors' samples. The CDR3 DNA reads as TGTGCCACCAGGGGCAAGTACAATGAGGGGGTAGGCAATGAGCAGTTCTTC. It specifies CATRGKYNEGVGNEQFF.